What follows describes a single T cell receptor (beta chain). No antigen is known for it. This sample stems from a study of T-cell memory formation after mild COVID-19. Study details: Most TCR clusters belonged to a single donor.

Study outcomes and limitations: Researchers report contracting CD4+ clones mostly in CM and EM, with CD8+ clones in EMRA. Pre-infection memory contained some responding clones, which suggested that cross-reactive memory had joined.

TCRdb processed the 5' RACE reads anew with MiXCR; each CDR3 protein has one entry. The sample records 400,000 to 500,000 distinct CDR3 sequences, more than 15% being singletons. The material sequenced was PBMCs or a T cell subset sorted from them (not recorded which). This receptor was taken from a man aged 18-30 years who had mild COVID-19 (a few samples of this study predate the infection). Cell type and time point are not known.

CDR3 coding DNA: TGCAGTGCTAGACCAGAGACAGGGCTAGAAGCTTTCTTT. Protein product: CSARPETGLEAFF. The chain recombines TRBV20-1 with TRBJ1-1, with 7 nucleotides matching TRBD1. CDR3 length equals 13 residues. V gave up 2 bases and J gave up 8 bases; unmatched junction bases: 8. The germline V gene has CDR1 DFQATT and CDR2 SNEGSKA (reference sequence).